This T cell receptor (beta chain) was sequenced for a study of CD8 T cells in ankylosing spondylitis. Study-level results: Clones tied to disease were said to be significantly enriched in matched ankylosing spondylitis synovial fluid. With a CD8+ phenotype, disease-linked clones were relatively rare in peripheral blood. Earlier literature documents some of the motif variants in reactive arthritis synovial fluid and blood. Characteristic of ankylosing spondylitis blood, it appeared, was a TCR beta motif comprising eight highly homologous variants.

This clonotype was recorded at least ten times. The antigen remains undetermined. In making TCR beta libraries, quantitative 5'-RACE with molecular barcodes was used. In TCRdb, the 5' RACE reads were re-called with MiXCR into one record per CDR3 protein. The sample has some 240,000 distinct CDR3 sequences; roughly 6.6% are singletons. Trimming cost V 6 bases and J 9 bases; bases outside gene matches: 5. This CDR3 comprises 13 residues. Germline assignment: CDR1 KGHDR and CDR2 SFDVKD. The chain joins TRBV24-1 to TRBJ2-2; 8 bases agree with TRBD1. This clonotype was obtained from a male donor with ankylosing spondylitis. Sequenced input: blood, either unsorted or a sorted T cell fraction (not recorded which). CDR3 sequence: CATSSQGGRELFF. DNA for the CDR3: TGTGCCACCAGTTCACAGGGGGGCCGGGAGCTGTTTTTT.